The T cell receptor beta chain described here comes from a study of OX40 agonist ivuxolimab in advanced cancers. The study in broad terms: Ivuxolimab was a fully human IgG2 agonistic monoclonal antibody targeting the costimulatory receptor OX40 (CD134). The purpose of peripheral TCRbeta sequencing was to test whether ivuxolimab changed TCR sequence diversity and led to clonal T-cell expansion. The paper covers the monotherapy dose-escalation part of the phase I ivuxolimab trial, which included N ≈ 50 patients. Of the roughly 54 patients in dose escalation, about 19 had hepatocellular carcinoma, about 15 had melanoma, 9 had renal cell carcinoma and 9 had head and neck cancer. Three dose-escalation patients achieved partial responses, one with hepatocellular carcinoma and two with cutaneous melanoma. Prior anti-PD-1, anti-PD-L1 or anti-CTLA-4 therapy was permitted, and checkpoint inhibitors had been received by around 39% of dose-escalation patients. In the dose-escalation cohort, 82.7% of patients were male, and the mean age was approximately 55 years, with a range of about 20 to 90. Intravenous ivuxolimab was administered to patients every 2 weeks at six dose levels: 0.01, 0.1, 0.3, 1.5, 3 and 10 mg/kg.

General findings and caveats noted by the study authors: Low levels of normalized T-cell clonal expansion were also seen in some nonresponding patients. Partial responders in the 0.1-3.0 mg/kg groups had among the lowest normalized peripheral clonal expansion, especially among CD8+ T cells. Antigen specificity was not determined for the clonally expanded peripheral T cells. On average, CD8+ T cells showed more expanded clones than CD4+ T cells after ivuxolimab. Clonal expansion of both CD4+ and CD8+ blood T cells was observed from baseline to week 6 at doses 0.1 to 3.0 mg/kg.

Genomic DNA was extracted from sorted cells for sequencing of the TCRbeta CDR3 region. The immunoSEQ Assay was used to sequence the TCRbeta CDR3 regions. TCRdb mirrors the immuneACCESS table, restricted to in-frame sequences. Some clones are absent from its copies; in checked studies, under half trace to an unresolved V gene, and the reason for the others is unknown. The sample has nearly 80,000 clones on record, around 94% of them singletons. Over 9% of the sample belongs to the ten largest clones. A note on this clone: The target of this receptor is not known. Per-base quality was not reported, and no clone a single base away is much larger than it.

The trial excluded patients who had a history of autoimmune disease or who were on systemic immunosuppression. In every dose cohort, peripheral blood was drawn for TCR sequencing at baseline, cycle 4 day 1, and cycle 7 day 1. The samples were drawn from a first-in-human, open-label, multicenter phase I dose-escalation trial of ivuxolimab. Adults with locally advanced or metastatic melanoma, renal cell carcinoma, hepatocellular carcinoma or head and neck squamous cell carcinoma were enrolled in the trial. CD4+ and CD8+ T cells were sorted separately from peripheral blood before TCR sequencing. The CDR3, cysteine through phenylalanine, is 14 amino acids long. Only CDR3 DNA is held: 42 bases, read in frame from base 1.

This receptor was identified in an adult with an advanced solid tumor such as melanoma, head and neck, liver or kidney cancer. The rearranged chain carries TRBV21-1 and TRBJ1-5; the table's TRBD1 call for D was not verified on the DNA. TRBV21-1 counts as a pseudogene. The sample here was CD4+ or CD8+ T cells sorted from blood, taken in a trial of the OX40 agonist ivuxolimab. The CDR3 region: CASSKDRENQPQHF. The nucleotides read TGTGCCAGCAGCAAAGACAGGGAGAATCAGCCCCAGCATTTT.